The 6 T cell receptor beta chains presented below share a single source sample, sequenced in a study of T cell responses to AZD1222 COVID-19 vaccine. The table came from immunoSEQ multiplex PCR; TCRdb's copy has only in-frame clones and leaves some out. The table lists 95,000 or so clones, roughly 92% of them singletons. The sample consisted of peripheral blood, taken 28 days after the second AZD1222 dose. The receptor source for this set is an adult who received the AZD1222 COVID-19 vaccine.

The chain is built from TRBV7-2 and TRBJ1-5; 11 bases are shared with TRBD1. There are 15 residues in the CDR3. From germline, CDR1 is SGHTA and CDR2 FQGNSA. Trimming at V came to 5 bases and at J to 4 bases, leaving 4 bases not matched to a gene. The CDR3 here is CASSIGQGANQPQHF. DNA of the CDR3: TGTGCCAGCAGCATCGGACAGGGGGCAAATCAGCCCCAGCATTTT.

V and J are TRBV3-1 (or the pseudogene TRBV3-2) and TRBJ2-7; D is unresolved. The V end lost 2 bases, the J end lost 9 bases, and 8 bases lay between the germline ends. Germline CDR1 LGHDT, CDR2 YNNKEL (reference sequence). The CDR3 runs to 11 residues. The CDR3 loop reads CASSQNGRQYF. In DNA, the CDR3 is TGTGCCAGCAGCCAAAATGGTCGGCAGTACTTC.

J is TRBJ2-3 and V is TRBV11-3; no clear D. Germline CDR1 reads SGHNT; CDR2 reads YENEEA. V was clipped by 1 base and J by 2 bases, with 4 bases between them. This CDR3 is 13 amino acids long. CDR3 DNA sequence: TGTGCCAGCAGCTTAGCTTACACAGATACGCAGTATTTT. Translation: CASSLAYTDTQYF.

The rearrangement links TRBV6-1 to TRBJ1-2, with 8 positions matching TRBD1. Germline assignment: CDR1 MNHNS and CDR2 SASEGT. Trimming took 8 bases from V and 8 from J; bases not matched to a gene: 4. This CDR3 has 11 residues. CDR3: CASGQGYGYTF. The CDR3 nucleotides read TGTGCCAGCGGACAGGGTTACGGCTACACCTTC.

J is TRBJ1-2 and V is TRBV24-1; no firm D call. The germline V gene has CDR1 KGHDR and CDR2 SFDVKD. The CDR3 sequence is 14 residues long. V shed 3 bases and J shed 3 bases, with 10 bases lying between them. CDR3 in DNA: TGTGCCACCAGTGATGCAGCAGGTGACTATGGCTACACCTTC. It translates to CATSDAAGDYGYTF.

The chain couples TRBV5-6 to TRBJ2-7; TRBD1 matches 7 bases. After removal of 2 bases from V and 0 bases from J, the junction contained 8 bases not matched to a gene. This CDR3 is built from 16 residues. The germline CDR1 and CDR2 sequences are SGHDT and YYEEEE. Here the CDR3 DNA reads TGTGCCAGCAGCTTCAAGGGGGCCGCCGTCTCCTACGAGCAGTACTTC. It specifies CASSFKGAAVSYEQYF.